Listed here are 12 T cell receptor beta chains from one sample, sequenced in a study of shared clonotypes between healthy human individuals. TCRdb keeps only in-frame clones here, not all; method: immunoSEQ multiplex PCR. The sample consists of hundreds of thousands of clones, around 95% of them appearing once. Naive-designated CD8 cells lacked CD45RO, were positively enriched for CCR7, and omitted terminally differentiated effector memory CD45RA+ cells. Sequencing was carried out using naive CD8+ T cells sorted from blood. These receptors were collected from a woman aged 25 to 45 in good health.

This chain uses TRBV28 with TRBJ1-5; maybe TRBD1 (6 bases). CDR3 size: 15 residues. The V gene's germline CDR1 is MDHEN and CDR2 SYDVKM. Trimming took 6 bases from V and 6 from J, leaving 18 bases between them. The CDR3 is CASSPGSGAGQPQHF. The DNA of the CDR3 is TGTGCCAGCAGCCCCGGTTCGGGGGCCGGTCAGCCCCAGCATTTT.

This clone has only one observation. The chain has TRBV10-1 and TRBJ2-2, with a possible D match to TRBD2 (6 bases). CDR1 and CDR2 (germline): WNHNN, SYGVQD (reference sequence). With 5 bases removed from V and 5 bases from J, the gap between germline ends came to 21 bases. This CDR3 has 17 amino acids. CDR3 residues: CASSKTPTVGRTGELFF. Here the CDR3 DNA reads TGCGCCAGCAGTAAGACTCCGACGGTAGGGAGGACCGGGGAGCTGTTTTTT.

Here the CDR3 reads CAWSVLGTGINSYEQYF. As DNA, the CDR3 is TGTGCCTGGAGTGTACTTGGGACAGGGATTAATAGCTACGAGCAGTACTTC. The chain uses TRBV30 and TRBJ2-7; 9 nucleotides align to TRBD1. The CDR3 is 17 residues long. After removal of 0 bases from V and 3 bases from J, the junction contained 12 bases not matched to a gene. The germline gives CDR1 GTSNPN, CDR2 SVGIG (reference sequence).

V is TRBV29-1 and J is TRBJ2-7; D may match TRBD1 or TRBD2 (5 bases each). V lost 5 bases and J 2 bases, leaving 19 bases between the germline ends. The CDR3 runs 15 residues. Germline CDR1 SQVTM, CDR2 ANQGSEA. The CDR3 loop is CSVLSPGPITYEQYF. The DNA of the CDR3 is TGCAGCGTTTTGTCGCCGGGACCGATTACCTACGAGCAGTACTTC.

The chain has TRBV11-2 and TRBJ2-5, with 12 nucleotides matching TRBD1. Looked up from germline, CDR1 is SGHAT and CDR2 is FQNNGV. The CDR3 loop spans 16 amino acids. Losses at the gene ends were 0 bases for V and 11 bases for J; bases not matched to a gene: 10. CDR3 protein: CASSLDRDRGPGEQYF. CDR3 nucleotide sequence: TGTGCCAGCAGCTTAGATAGGGACAGGGGGCCGGGAGAGCAGTACTTC. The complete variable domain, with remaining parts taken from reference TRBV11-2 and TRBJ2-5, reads EAGVAQSPRYKIIEKRQSVAFWCNPISGHATLYWYQQILGQGPKLLIQFQNNGVVDDSQLPKDRFSAERLKGVDSTLKIQPAKLEDSAVYLCASSLDRDRGPGEQYFGPGTRLLVL.

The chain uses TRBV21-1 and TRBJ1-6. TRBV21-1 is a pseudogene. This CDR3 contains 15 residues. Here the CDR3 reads CASSPGSSYNSPLHF. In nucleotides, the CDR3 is TGTGCCAGCAGCCCGGGGAGCTCCTATAATTCACCCCTCCACTTT.

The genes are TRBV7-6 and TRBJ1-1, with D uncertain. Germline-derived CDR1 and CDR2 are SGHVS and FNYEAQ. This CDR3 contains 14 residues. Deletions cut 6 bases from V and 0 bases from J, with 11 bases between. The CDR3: CASSELGMNTEAFF. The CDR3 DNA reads TGTGCCAGCAGTGAGCTGGGAATGAACACTGAAGCTTTCTTT.

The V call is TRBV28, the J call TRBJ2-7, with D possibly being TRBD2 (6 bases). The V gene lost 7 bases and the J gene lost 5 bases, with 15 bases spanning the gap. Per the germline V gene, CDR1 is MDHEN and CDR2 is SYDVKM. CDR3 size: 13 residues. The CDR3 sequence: CASNRESYHEQYF. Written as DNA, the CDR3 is TGTGCCAGCAATCGGGAGTCCTATCACGAGCAGTACTTC.

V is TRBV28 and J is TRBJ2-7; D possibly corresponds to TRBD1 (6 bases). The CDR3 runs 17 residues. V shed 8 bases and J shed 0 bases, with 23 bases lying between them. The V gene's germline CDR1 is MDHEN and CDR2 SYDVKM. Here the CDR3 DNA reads TGTGCCAGCTCAGAGGGGACATATCTAATTAGCTCCTACGAGCAGTACTTC. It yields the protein CASSEGTYLISSYEQYF.

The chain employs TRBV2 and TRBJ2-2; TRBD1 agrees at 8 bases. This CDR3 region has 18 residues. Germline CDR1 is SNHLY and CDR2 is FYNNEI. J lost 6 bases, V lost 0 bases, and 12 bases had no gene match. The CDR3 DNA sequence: TGTGCCAGCAGTGAAGCCCCAGGGGGCTCCGGTAGCGCCGGGGAGCTGTTTTTT. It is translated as CASSEAPGGSGSAGELFF. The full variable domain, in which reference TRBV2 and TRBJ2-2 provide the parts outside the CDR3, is EPEVTQTPSHQVTQMGQEVILRCVPISNHLYFYWYRQILGQKVEFLVSFYNNEISEKSEIFDDQFSVERPDGSNFTLKIRSTKLEDSAMYFCASSEAPGGSGSAGELFFGEGSRLTVL.

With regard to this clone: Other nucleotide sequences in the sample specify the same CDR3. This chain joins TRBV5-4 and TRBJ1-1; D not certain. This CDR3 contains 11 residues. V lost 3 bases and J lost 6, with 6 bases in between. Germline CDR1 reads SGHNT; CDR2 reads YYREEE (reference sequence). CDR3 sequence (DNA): TGTGCCAGCAGCTCGGTGGCTGAAGCTTTCTTT. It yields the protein CASSSVAEAFF.

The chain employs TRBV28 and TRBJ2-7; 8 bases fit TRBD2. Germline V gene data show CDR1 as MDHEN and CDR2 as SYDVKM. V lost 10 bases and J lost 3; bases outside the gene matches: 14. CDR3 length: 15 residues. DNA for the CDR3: TGTGCCACTAAAGATGGGGCGGGAGGAATCTACGAGCAGTACTTC. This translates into CATKDGAGGIYEQYF.